This T cell receptor beta chain was sequenced in a study of T cells in localized non-small cell lung cancer. The method was immunoSEQ multiplex PCR; TCRdb's version includes in-frame clones alone and lacks a portion of them. The sample shows 4,500 or so clones, under 25% of them seen only once. This CDR3 spans 14 amino acids. Germline V lookup: CDR1 SGHRS, CDR2 YFSETQ. V shed 2 bases and J shed 0 bases, with 8 bases lying between them. This clone was detected once. The source material was lung tumor tissue, sampled before any cancer treatment. The V gene is TRBV5-1, the J gene TRBJ1-1, with D maybe TRBD1 (5 bases). The TCR originated in a female donor older than 55 with stage I lung adenocarcinoma. The CDR3 reads CASSLQDMNTEAFF. In DNA form, the CDR3 reads TGCGCCAGCAGCTTACAGGACATGAACACTGAAGCTTTCTTT.